This entry lists 14 T cell receptor beta chains sequenced from one sample in a study of cytomegalovirus exposure and HLA in healthy donors. With 60 Vbeta and 13 Jbeta primers, the PCR was carried out. The protocol was immunoSEQ multiplex PCR, while the TCRdb copy is restricted to in-frame clones and leaves out a portion. This sample has about 130,000 clones; around 78% occur once, and the top ten carry about 1.7%. Sample: PBMCs. The receptors originated from a woman aged 45-65 years in good health and CMV-seronegative.

This sequence joins TRBV1 and TRBJ2-7; no DNA check was done on the table's D call, TRBD2. TRBV1 is annotated as a pseudogene. The CDR3 extends over 14 amino acids. The chain's CDR3 is CTSPLSGISYEQYF. CDR3 DNA sequence: TGCACCAGTCCCCTCTCCGGGATTTCCTACGAGCAGTACTTC.

The chain carries TRBV5-1 and TRBJ2-6; D unresolved. CDR1 is SGHRS, CDR2 YFSETQ, per germline. V was cut by 4 bases and J by 4 bases, with 18 bases left in between. The CDR3 is 17 residues long. In nucleotides, the CDR3 is TGCGCCAGCAGCCACCAGACCGGCGCGGCGGGGGCCAACGTCCTGACTTTC. Translating it yields CASSHQTGAAGANVLTF. Drawing the rest from reference TRBV5-1 and TRBJ2-6, the complete variable domain is KAGVTQTPRYLIKTRGQQVTLSCSPISGHRSVSWYQQTPGQGLQFLFEYFSETQRNKGNFPGRFSGRQFSNSRSEMNVSTLELGDSALYLCASSHQTGAAGANVLTFGAGSRLTVL.

The chain has TRBV5-1 and TRBJ1-4, with TRBD1 matching 8 bases. The CDR3 is 15 residues long. V lost 4 bases and J lost 5; bases outside the gene matches: 7. CDR1 and CDR2 from the germline V gene are SGHRS and YFSETQ. The CDR3 DNA is TGCGCCAGCAGCCCGGGGACAGGCCAAAATGAAAAACTGTTTTTT. This sequence encodes CASSPGTGQNEKLFF.

This chain joins TRBV9 and TRBJ2-5, with TRBD2 identical over 9 bases. This CDR3 has 17 amino acids. Germline CDR1 SGDLS, CDR2 YYNGEE. The J segment lost 3 bases and the V segment lost 0 bases, leaving 9 bases of the junction unmatched. CDR3 amino acids: CASSVARSSGDKETQYF. In DNA form, the CDR3 reads TGTGCCAGCAGCGTAGCCCGGTCTAGCGGGGATAAAGAGACCCAGTACTTC.

The chain is built from TRBV5-4 and TRBJ1-1; 12 bases are shared with TRBD1. Germline assignment: CDR1 SGHNT and CDR2 YYREEE (reference sequence). The CDR3 covers 15 residues. With 3 bases clipped from V and 3 bases from J, the junction kept 3 bases outside the gene matches. CDR3 nucleotides: TGTGCCAGCAGCTGGGGACAGGGGGCAGACACTGAAGCTTTCTTT. It translates to CASSWGQGADTEAFF.

The CDR3 nucleotides read TGTGCAAGTCGCTCGGCGTGGGGGCTTTACGAGCAGTACTTC. As protein: CASRSAWGLYEQYF. This rearrangement joins TRBV12-2 to TRBJ2-7; TRBD1 is taken as the D call from the table, unchecked against the DNA. TRBV12-2 is deemed a pseudogene. The CDR3 runs to 14 residues.

The CDR3 sequence: CASSSLVSGTADQYF. For the CDR3, the DNA is TGTGCCAGCAGCTCCCTAGTTTCGGGGACAGCAGACCAGTACTTC. The chain employs TRBV7-2 and TRBJ2-7, with 7 bases lining up with TRBD1. Trimming cost V 4 bases and J 10 bases; bases outside gene matches: 16. This CDR3 comprises 15 residues. The germline CDR1 and CDR2 sequences are SGHTA and FQGNSA.

This rearrangement joins TRBV6-1 to TRBJ1-1; 7 bases align to TRBD1. Trimming took 3 bases from V and 3 from J; bases not matched to a gene: 13. Germline-derived CDR1 and CDR2 are MNHNS and SASEGT. CDR3 length: 17 amino acids. The CDR3 loop is CASSDGSLQGMYTEAFF. Here the CDR3 DNA reads TGTGCCAGCAGTGACGGGAGCTTACAGGGGATGTACACTGAAGCTTTCTTT.

The J gene is TRBJ2-5, the V gene TRBV7-2; weak D call: TRBD2 (6 bases). The CDR3 spans 18 residues. V was pared by 5 bases and J by 4 bases, with 26 bases between. The V gene's germline CDR1 is SGHTA and CDR2 FQGNSA. The CDR3 DNA reads TGTGCCAGCAGCCAAAGTGGGACCGGGACTGTCTTGGGAGAGACCCAGTACTTC. It specifies CASSQSGTGTVLGETQYF. Supplemented by reference TRBV7-2 and TRBJ2-5, the full variable domain reads GAGVSQSPSNKVTEKGKDVELRCDPISGHTALYWYRQSLGQGLEFLIYFQGNSAPDKSGLPSDRFSAERTGGSVSTLTIQRTQQEDSAVYLCASSQSGTGTVLGETQYFGPGTRLLVL.

This clone was picked up a small number of times. The CDR3 spells CATSRGEGAHRGSYF. DNA of the CDR3: TGTGCCACCAGCAGGGGCGAAGGGGCCCACCGTGGGTCGTACTTC. This chain connects TRBV15 to TRBJ2-7; TRBD1 might be the D (5 bases). In germline, CDR1 is LNHNV, CDR2 YYDKDF (reference sequence). V lost 3 bases, J lost 12 bases, and 24 bases lay in between. The CDR3 runs 15 residues.

The chain links TRBV7-2 to TRBJ2-3, with 11 nucleotides matching TRBD1. This CDR3 comprises 15 residues. Germline CDR1 reads SGHTA; CDR2 reads FQGNSA. The V and J ends lost 7 bases and 4 bases, in that order; junction bases with no gene match: 7. CDR3 sequence (DNA): TGTGCCAGCACCTTGGACAGGGGGCATTCAGATACGCAGTATTTT. Amino acid sequence: CASTLDRGHSDTQYF.

The chain uses TRBV10-3 and TRBJ1-5; 7 nucleotides match TRBD1. The V gene's germline CDR1 is ENHRY and CDR2 SYGVKD. The CDR3 runs 14 residues. The J segment lost 4 bases and the V segment lost 8 bases, leaving 8 bases of the junction unmatched. The CDR3 loop reads CAIAYGTANQPQHF. CDR3 bases: TGTGCCATCGCCTACGGGACAGCAAATCAGCCCCAGCATTTT.

As for this clone: The junction differs from germline at one of its ends, possibly a read error. The chain combines TRBV7-7 with TRBJ2-1; TRBD2 matches 12 bases. Germline lookup yields CDR1 SSHAT and CDR2 FNYEAQ (reference sequence). This CDR3 region has 21 residues. The CDR3 nucleotides are TGTGCTAGCAGCTCGAAAAAGACTAGCGGGAGAAGAGGGCCTAACTACAATGAGCAGTTCTTC. It is translated as CASSSKKTSGRRGPNYNEQFF. Complete variable domain (other parts from reference TRBV7-7 and TRBJ2-1): GAGVSQSPRYKVTKRGQDVTLRCDPISSHATLYWYQQALGQGPEFLTYFNYEAQPDKSGLPSDRFSAERPEGSISTLTIQRTEQRDSAMYRCASSSKKTSGRRGPNYNEQFFGPGTRLTVL.

This chain uses TRBV6-5 with TRBJ1-5, with D maybe TRBD1 (5 bases). Germline loops: CDR1 MNHEY, CDR2 SVGAGI. Trimming stripped 6 bases from V and 4 bases from J, with 10 bases between. The CDR3 consists of 13 residues. In DNA, the CDR3 is TGTGCCAGCAGGGGGGGGGTGAATCAGCCCCAGCATTTT. It is translated as CASRGGVNQPQHF.